These T cell receptor beta chains were read from a single sample in a study of T cell responses to AZD1222 COVID-19 vaccine. Only in-frame clones appear in the TCRdb table, and some are missing; sequencing was by immunoSEQ multiplex PCR. Altogether approximately 150,000 clones are present, around nine tenths being singletons, with the ten largest covering 0.95% to 1.1%. This specimen consisted of peripheral blood, obtained 28 days after the second AZD1222 dose. The source is an adult who received the AZD1222 COVID-19 vaccine. Each CDR3 is given without its conserved first and last residue. Each record gives: V gene, D gene, J gene, CDR3 protein. A D gene is named only where the DNA matches it firmly.

v_call: TRBV5-1
d_call: .
j_call: TRBJ2-7
cdr3_aa: ASSLGPGDYEQY

v_call: TRBV18
d_call: TRBD1
j_call: TRBJ1-4
cdr3_aa: ASSPNGQGGNEKLF

v_call: TRBV9
d_call: .
j_call: TRBJ1-5
cdr3_aa: ASSVLTTDLGADSNQPQH

v_call: TRBV16
d_call: .
j_call: TRBJ1-4
cdr3_aa: ASSDRGSEGEKLF

v_call: TRBV6-5
d_call: .
j_call: TRBJ1-6
cdr3_aa: ASSYSTQTYNSPLH

v_call: TRBV30
d_call: .
j_call: TRBJ1-2
cdr3_aa: AWRSVRPIQHGYT

v_call: TRBV19
d_call: TRBD1
j_call: TRBJ1-5
cdr3_aa: ASTLLPGQLNQPQH

v_call: TRBV6-5
d_call: .
j_call: TRBJ1-1
cdr3_aa: ASSPRGVVNTEAF

v_call: TRBV4-2
d_call: TRBD2
j_call: TRBJ2-1
cdr3_aa: ASSQQTSGEYNEQF

v_call: TRBV9
d_call: TRBD2
j_call: TRBJ2-7
cdr3_aa: ASSVEGLIDEQY

v_call: TRBV5-1
d_call: .
j_call: TRBJ2-1
cdr3_aa: ASSLGQGSYNEQF

v_call: TRBV7-9
d_call: TRBD1
j_call: TRBJ1-2
cdr3_aa: ASSLGQGAHGYT

v_call: TRBV27
d_call: TRBD2
j_call: TRBJ2-3
cdr3_aa: ASSLLETSGFTDTQY

v_call: TRBV11-2
d_call: TRBD1
j_call: TRBJ2-7
cdr3_aa: ASSKGSDRDPYEQY

v_call: TRBV18
d_call: TRBD1
j_call: TRBJ1-4
cdr3_aa: ASSLGTGTNEKLF

v_call: TRBV5-6
d_call: .
j_call: TRBJ1-2
cdr3_aa: ASSLVGVRVYYGYT

v_call: TRBV27
d_call: TRBD2
j_call: TRBJ2-7
cdr3_aa: ASSLSGGPYEQY

v_call: TRBV4-3
d_call: .
j_call: TRBJ2-1
cdr3_aa: ASSQEETGSYNEQF

v_call: TRBV11-2
d_call: .
j_call: TRBJ1-6
cdr3_aa: ASSLNNSPLH

v_call: TRBV30
d_call: TRBD1
j_call: TRBJ1-2
cdr3_aa: AWSQPVTGEANYGYT

v_call: TRBV6-5
d_call: .
j_call: TRBJ2-3
cdr3_aa: ASIWTHSTDTQY

v_call: TRBV6-5
d_call: TRBD1
j_call: TRBJ2-2
cdr3_aa: ASRSGTGDTGELF

v_call: TRBV7-9
d_call: .
j_call: TRBJ1-1
cdr3_aa: ASSFSGILNTEAF

v_call: TRBV7-9
d_call: TRBD2
j_call: TRBJ2-1
cdr3_aa: ASSFDPGLAGGNNEQF

v_call: TRBV14
d_call: TRBD1
j_call: TRBJ1-1
cdr3_aa: ASSQVLRQGRRAF

v_call: TRBV4-1
d_call: .
j_call: TRBJ2-7
cdr3_aa: ASSQDDLEPYEQY

v_call: TRBV4-1
d_call: .
j_call: TRBJ1-2
cdr3_aa: ASSQTGRNYGYT

v_call: TRBV7-9
d_call: .
j_call: TRBJ2-7
cdr3_aa: ASSLEGSRSYEQY

v_call: TRBV25-1
d_call: .
j_call: TRBJ1-2
cdr3_aa: ASNGGPWGYT

v_call: TRBV6-5
d_call: TRBD2
j_call: TRBJ2-7
cdr3_aa: ASRQLGTSGNEQY

v_call: TRBV4-3
d_call: .
j_call: TRBJ1-5
cdr3_aa: ASSQNWAPAQPQH

v_call: TRBV4-1
d_call: .
j_call: TRBJ1-2
cdr3_aa: ASSQDRDYGYT

v_call: TRBV6-6
d_call: .
j_call: TRBJ1-1
cdr3_aa: ASSFSTDTEAF

v_call: TRBV5-4
d_call: .
j_call: TRBJ1-4
cdr3_aa: ASSLWGANEKLF

v_call: TRBV28
d_call: TRBD1
j_call: TRBJ1-5
cdr3_aa: ASSRVTGGNQPQH

v_call: TRBV14
d_call: .
j_call: TRBJ2-5
cdr3_aa: ASSQVLQETQY